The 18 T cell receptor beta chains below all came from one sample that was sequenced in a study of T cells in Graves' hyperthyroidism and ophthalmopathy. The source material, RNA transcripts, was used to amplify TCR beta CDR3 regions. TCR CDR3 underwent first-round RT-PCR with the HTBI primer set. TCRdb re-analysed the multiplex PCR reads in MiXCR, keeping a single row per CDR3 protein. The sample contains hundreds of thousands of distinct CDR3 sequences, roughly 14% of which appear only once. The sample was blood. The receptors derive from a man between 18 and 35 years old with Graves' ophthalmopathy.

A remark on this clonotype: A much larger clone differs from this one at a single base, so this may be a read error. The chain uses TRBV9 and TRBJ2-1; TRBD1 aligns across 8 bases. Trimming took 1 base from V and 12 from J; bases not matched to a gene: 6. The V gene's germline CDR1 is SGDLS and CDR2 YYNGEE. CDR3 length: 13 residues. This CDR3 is CASSVLLTGAQFF. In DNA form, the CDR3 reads TGTGCCAGCAGCGTACTCCTGACAGGGGCGCAGTTCTTC.

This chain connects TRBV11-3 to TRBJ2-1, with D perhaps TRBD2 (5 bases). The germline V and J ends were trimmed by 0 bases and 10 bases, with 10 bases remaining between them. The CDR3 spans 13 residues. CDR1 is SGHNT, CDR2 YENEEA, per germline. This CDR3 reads CASSLESGREQFF. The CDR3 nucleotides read TGTGCCAGCAGCTTAGAGTCTGGGAGAGAGCAGTTCTTC.

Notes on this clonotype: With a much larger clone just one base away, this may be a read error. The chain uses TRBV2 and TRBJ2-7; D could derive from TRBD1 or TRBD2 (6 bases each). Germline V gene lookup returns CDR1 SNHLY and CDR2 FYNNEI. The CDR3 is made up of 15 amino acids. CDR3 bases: TGTGCCAACAGTGTTCACGGGGGCAGTTCCTACGAGCAGTACTTC. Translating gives CANSVHGGSSYEQYF.

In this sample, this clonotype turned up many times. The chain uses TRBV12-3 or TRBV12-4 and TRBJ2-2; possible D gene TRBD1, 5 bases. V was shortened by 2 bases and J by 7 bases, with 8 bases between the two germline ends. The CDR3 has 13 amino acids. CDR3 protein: CASSLNQGGELFF. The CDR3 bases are TGTGCCAGCAGTTTAAATCAGGGCGGGGAGCTGTTTTTT.

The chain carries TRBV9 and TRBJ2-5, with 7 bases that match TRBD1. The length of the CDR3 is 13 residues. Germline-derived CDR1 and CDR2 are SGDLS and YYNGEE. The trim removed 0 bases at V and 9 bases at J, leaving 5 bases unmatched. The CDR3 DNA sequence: TGTGCCAGCAGCGTAGAAGTTCAGGGGGCCCAGTACTTC. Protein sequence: CASSVEVQGAQYF.

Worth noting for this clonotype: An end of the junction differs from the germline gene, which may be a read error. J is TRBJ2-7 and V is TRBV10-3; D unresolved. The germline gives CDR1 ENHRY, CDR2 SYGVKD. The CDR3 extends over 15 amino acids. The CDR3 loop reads CATSESQTASHEQYF. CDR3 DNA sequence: TGTGCCACCAGTGAGTCTCAGACTGCCTCTCACGAGCAGTACTTC.

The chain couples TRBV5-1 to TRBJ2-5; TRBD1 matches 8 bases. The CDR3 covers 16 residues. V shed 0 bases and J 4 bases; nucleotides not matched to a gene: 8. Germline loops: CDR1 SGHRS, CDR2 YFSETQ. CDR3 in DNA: TGCGCCAGCAGCTTGGCCGCGGACAGGGTTGGAGAGACCCAGTACTTC. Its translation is CASSLAADRVGETQYF.

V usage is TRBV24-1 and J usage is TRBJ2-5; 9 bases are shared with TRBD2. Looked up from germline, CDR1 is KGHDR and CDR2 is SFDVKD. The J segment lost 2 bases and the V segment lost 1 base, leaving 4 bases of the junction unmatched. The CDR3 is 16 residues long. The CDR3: CATSDFSSGGQETQYF. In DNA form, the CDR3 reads TGTGCCACCAGTGATTTTTCCAGCGGGGGGCAAGAGACCCAGTACTTC.

The CDR3 reads CASSQQSRSEQYF. The CDR3 nucleotides read TGTGCCAGCAGCCAACAGAGTAGATCCGAGCAGTACTTC. The chain carries TRBV7-8 and TRBJ2-7; D not certain. CDR1 SGHVS and CDR2 FQNEAQ come from the germline V gene. This CDR3 region has 13 residues. V lost 5 bases and J 6 bases, leaving 14 bases between the germline ends.

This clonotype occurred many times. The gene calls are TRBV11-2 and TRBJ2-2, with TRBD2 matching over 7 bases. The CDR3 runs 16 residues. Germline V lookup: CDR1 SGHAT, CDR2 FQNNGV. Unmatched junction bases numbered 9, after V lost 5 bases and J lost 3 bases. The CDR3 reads CASSRGGAGHTGELFF. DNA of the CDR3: TGTGCCAGCAGCCGCGGGGGAGCGGGACACACCGGGGAGCTGTTTTTT.

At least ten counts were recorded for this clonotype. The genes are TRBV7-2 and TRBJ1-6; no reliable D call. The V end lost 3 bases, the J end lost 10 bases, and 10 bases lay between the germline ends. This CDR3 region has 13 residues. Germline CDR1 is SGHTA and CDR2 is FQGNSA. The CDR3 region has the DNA TGTGCCAGCAGCTTGCGTTACAGATCACCCCTCCACTTT. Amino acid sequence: CASSLRYRSPLHF.

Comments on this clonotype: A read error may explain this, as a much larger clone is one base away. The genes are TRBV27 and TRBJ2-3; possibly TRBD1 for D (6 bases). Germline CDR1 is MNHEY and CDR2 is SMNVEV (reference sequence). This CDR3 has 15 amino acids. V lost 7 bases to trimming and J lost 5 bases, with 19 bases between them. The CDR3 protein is CASMPSQGFVDTQYF. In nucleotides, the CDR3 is TGTGCCAGCATGCCATCACAGGGATTTGTAGATACGCAGTATTTT.

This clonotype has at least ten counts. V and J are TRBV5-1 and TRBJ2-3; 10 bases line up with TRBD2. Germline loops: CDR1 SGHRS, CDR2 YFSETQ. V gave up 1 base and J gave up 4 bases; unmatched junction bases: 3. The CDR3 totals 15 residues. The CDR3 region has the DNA TGCGCCAGCAGCTTGACTAGCGGGGCAGCAGATACGCAGTATTTT. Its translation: CASSLTSGAADTQYF. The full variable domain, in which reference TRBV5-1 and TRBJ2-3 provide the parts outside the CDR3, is KAGVTQTPRYLIKTRGQQVTLSCSPISGHRSVSWYQQTPGQGLQFLFEYFSETQRNKGNFPGRFSGRQFSNSRSEMNVSTLELGDSALYLCASSLTSGAADTQYFGPGTRLTVL.

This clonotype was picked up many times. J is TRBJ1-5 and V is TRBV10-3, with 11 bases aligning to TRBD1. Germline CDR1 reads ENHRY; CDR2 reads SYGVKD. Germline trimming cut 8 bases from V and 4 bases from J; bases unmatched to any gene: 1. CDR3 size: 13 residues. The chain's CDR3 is CAIGTGGNQPQHF. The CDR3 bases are TGTGCCATCGGGACAGGGGGAAATCAGCCCCAGCATTTT.

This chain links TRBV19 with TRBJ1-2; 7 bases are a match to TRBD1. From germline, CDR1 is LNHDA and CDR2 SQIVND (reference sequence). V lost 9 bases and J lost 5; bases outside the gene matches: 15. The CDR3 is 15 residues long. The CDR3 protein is CASEDAPGTEYGYTF. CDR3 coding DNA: TGTGCCAGCGAAGACGCTCCCGGGACAGAGTATGGCTACACCTTC.

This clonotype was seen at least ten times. The CDR3 reads CASSAAWNTGELFF. The CDR3 DNA reads as TGTGCCAGCAGCGCCGCCTGGAACACCGGGGAGCTGTTTTTT. The chain recombines TRBV11-2 with TRBJ2-2; D gene uncertain. V lost 5 bases and J 1 base, leaving 8 bases between the germline ends. This CDR3 spans 14 amino acids. CDR1 SGHAT and CDR2 FQNNGV come from the germline V gene.

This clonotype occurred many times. For the CDR3, the DNA is TGCGCCAGCAGTGAAAAGCGGGGGGTCGCAGATACGCAGTATTTT. It encodes CASSEKRGVADTQYF. The chain joins TRBV10-1 to TRBJ2-3; 9 nucleotides line up with TRBD2. The CDR3 length is 15 residues. After removal of 3 bases from V and 4 bases from J, the junction contained 5 bases not matched to a gene. Germline CDR1 and CDR2: WNHNN and SYGVQD (reference sequence).

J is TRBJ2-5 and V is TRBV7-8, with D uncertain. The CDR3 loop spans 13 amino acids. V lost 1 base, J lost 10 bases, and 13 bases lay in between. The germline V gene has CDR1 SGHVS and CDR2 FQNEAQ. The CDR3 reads CASSLGNTVDQYF. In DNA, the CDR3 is TGTGCCAGCAGCTTAGGGAACACCGTTGACCAGTACTTC.